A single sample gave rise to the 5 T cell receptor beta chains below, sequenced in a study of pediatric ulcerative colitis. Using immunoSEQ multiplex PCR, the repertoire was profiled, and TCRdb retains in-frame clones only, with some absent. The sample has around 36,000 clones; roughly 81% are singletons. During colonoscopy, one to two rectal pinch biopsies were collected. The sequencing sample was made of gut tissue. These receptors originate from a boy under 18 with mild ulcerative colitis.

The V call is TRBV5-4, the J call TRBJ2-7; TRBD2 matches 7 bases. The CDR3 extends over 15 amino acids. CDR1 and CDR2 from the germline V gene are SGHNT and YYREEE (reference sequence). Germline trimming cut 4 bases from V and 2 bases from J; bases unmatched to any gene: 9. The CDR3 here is CASSHAAAGPYEQYF. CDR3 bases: TGTGCCAGCAGCCACGCGGCAGCGGGACCCTACGAGCAGTACTTC.

The DNA for the CDR3 is TGTGCCAGCAGCTCCCCTTTTAGCCTGAAAAGCTACGAGCAGTACTTC. Its translation: CASSSPFSLKSYEQYF. The chain has TRBV7-8 and TRBJ2-7, with D unresolved. The length of the CDR3 is 16 residues. CDR1 and CDR2 (germline): SGHVS, FQNEAQ. V was clipped by 4 bases and J by 3 bases, with 19 bases between them.

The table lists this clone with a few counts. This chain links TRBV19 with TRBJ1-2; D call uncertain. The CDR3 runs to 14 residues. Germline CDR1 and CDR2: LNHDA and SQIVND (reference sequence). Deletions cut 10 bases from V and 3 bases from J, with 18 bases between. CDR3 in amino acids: CATSRAGSDYGYTF. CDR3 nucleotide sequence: TGTGCCACCTCCCGGGCGGGTTCCGACTATGGCTACACCTTC.

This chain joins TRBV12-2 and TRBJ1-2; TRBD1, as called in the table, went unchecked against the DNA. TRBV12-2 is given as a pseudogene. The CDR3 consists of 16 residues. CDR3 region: CASRLDLQGLGYGYTF. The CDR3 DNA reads TGTGCAAGTCGCTTAGATCTCCAGGGTCTTGGCTATGGCTACACCTTC.

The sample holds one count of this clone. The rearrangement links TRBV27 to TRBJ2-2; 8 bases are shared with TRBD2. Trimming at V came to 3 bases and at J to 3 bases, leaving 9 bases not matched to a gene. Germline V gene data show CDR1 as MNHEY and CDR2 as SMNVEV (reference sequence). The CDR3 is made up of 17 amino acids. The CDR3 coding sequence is TGTGCCAGCAGTTTTAATTGGCGGGGGGCCTACACCGGGGAGCTGTTTTTT. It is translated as CASSFNWRGAYTGELFF.